This TCR beta chain was retrieved from a study of blood T cell repertoires in COVID-19. Only in-frame clones appear in the TCRdb table, and some are missing; sequencing was by immunoSEQ multiplex PCR. In the table there are 15,000 to 20,000 clones, roughly 86% of which are singletons. This clone was counted a few times. CDR1 and CDR2 from the germline V gene are GTSNPN and SVGIG (reference sequence). This CDR3 has 13 amino acids. The V end lost 1 base, the J end lost 8 bases, and 12 bases lay between the germline ends. The rearrangement uses TRBV30 and TRBJ1-5, with D hard to call. Sample: peripheral blood. This clonotype originated in a human donor in a cohort sampled during active COVID-19. Here the CDR3 reads CAWSGGYWEPQHF. The DNA for the CDR3 is TGTGCCTGGAGTGGAGGTTATTGGGAGCCCCAGCATTTT. The whole variable domain, remainder taken from reference TRBV30 and TRBJ1-5, is SQTIHQWPATLVQPVGSPLSLECTVEGTSNPNLYWYRQAAGRGLQLLFYSVGIGQISSEVPQNLSASRPQDRQFILSSKKLLLSDSGFYLCAWSGGYWEPQHFGDGTRLSIL.